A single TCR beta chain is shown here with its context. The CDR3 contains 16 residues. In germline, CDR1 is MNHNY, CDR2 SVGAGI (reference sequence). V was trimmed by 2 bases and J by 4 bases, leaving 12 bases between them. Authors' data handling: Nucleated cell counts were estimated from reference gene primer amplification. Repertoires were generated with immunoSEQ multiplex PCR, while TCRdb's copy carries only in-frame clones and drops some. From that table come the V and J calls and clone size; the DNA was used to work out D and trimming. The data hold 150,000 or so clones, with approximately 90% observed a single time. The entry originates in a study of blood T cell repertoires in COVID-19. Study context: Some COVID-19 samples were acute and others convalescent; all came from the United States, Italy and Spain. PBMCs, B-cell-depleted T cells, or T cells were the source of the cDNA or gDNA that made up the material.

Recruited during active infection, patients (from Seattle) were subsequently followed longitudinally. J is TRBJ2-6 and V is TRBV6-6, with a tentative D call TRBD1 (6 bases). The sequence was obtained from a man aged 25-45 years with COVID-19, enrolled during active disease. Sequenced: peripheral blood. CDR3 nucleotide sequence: TGTGCCAGCAGTTACCCAACAGGGACCGGGGCCAACGTCCTGACTTTC. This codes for CASSYPTGTGANVLTF.